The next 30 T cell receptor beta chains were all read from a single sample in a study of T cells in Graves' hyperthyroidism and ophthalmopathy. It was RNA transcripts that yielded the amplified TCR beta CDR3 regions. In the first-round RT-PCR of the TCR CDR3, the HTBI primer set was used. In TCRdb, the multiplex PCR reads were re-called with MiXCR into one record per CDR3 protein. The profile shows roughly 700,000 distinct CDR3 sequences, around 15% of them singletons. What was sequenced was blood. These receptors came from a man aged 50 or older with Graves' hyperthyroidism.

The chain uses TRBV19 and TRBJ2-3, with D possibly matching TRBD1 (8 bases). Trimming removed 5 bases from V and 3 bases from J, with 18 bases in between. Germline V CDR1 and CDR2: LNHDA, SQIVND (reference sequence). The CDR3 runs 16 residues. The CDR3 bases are TGTGCCAGTAGTGCTCCCGGACAGGGAGGGACAGATACGCAGTATTTT. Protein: CASSAPGQGGTDTQYF.

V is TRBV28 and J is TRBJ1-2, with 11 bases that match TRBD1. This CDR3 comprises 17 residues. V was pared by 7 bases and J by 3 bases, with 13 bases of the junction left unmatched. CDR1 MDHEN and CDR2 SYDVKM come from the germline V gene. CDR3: CASIGRLDRGQDYGYTF. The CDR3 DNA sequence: TGTGCCAGCATTGGTCGCCTGGACAGGGGGCAAGACTATGGCTACACCTTC.

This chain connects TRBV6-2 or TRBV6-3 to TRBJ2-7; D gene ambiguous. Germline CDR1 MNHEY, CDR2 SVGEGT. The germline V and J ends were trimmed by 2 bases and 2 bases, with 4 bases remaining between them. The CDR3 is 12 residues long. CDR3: CASSYEAYEQYF. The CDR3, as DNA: TGTGCCAGCAGTTACGAAGCCTACGAGCAGTACTTC.

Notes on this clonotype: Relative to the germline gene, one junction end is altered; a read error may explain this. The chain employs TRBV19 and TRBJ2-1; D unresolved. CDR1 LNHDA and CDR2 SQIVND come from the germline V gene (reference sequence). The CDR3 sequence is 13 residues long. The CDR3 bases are TGTGCCAGTAGGCGGAGCTCCTACAATGCGCAGTTCTTC. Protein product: CASRRSSYNAQFF.

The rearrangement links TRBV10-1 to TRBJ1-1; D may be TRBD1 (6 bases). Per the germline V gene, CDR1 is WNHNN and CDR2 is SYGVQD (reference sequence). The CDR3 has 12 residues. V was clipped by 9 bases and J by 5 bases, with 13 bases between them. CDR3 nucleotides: TGCGCCAGGACGGGGGCCCAAACTGAAGCTTTCTTT. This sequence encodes CARTGAQTEAFF.

The CDR3 sequence: CASSLYRGQGNTEAFF. For the CDR3, the DNA is TGTGCCAGCAGTTTATATCGGGGACAGGGGAACACTGAAGCTTTCTTT. This chain links TRBV28 with TRBJ1-1, with 9 bases lining up with TRBD1. Germline trimming cut 1 base from V and 1 base from J; bases unmatched to any gene: 4. The CDR3 is made up of 16 amino acids. The germline CDR1 and CDR2 sequences are MDHEN and SYDVKM.

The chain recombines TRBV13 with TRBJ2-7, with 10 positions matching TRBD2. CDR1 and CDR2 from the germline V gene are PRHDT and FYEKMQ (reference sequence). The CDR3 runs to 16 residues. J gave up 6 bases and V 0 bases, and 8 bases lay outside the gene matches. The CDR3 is CASSLGLAGVASEQYF. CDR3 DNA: TGTGCCAGCAGCTTAGGCCTAGCGGGAGTGGCGAGCGAGCAGTACTTC.

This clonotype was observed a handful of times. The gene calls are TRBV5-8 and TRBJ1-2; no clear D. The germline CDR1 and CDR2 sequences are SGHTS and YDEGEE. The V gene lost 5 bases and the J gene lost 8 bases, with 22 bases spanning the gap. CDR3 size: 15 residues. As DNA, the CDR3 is TGTGCCAGCAGACCCGGGTGGAGAGGGTGGGAAGGCTACACCTTC. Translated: CASRPGWRGWEGYTF. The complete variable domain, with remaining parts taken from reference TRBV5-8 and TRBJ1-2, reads EAGVTQSPTHLIKTRGQQATLRCSPISGHTSVYWYQQALGLGLQFLLWYDEGEERNRGNFPPRFSGRQFPNYSSELNVNALELEDSALYLCASRPGWRGWEGYTFGSGTRLTVV.

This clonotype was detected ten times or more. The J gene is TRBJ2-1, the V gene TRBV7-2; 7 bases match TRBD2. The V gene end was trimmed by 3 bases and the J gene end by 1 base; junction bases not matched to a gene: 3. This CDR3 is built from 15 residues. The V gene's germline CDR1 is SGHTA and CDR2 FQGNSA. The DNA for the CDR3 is TGTGCCAGCAGCTTGACTAGCCGATCCTACAATGAGCAGTTCTTC. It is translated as CASSLTSRSYNEQFF.

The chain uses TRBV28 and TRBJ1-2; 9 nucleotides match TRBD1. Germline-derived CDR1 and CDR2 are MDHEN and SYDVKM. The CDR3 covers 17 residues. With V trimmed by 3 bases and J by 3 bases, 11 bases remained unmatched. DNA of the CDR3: TGTGCCAGCAGTTTCCCCTTCGGGGACAGGGTGGACTATGGCTACACCTTC. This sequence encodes CASSFPFGDRVDYGYTF.

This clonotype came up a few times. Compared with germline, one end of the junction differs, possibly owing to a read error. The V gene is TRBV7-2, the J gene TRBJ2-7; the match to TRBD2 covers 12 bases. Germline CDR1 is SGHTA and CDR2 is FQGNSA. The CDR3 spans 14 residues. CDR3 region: CASSLAGGLHEQYF. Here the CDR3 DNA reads TGTGCCAGCAGCCTAGCGGGAGGGCTACACGAGCAGTACTTC.

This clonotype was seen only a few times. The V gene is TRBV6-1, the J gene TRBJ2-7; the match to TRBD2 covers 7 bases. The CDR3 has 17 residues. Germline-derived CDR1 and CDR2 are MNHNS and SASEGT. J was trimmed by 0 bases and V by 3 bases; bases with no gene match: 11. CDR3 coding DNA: TGTGCCAGCAGTGACCGAGCGGGACGAATAGACTCCTACGAGCAGTACTTC. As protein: CASSDRAGRIDSYEQYF.

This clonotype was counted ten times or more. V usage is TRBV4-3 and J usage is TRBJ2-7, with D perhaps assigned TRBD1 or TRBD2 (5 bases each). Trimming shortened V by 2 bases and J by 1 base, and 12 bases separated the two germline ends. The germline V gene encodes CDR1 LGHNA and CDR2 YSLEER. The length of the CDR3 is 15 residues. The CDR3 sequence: CASSQYRDLSYEQYF. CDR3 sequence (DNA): TGCGCCAGCAGCCAATACCGGGACCTATCCTACGAGCAGTACTTC.

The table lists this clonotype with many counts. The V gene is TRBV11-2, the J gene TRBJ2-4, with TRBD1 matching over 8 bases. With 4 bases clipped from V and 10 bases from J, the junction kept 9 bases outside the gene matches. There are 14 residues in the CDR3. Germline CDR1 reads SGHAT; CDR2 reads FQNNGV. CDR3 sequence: CASSSDREDGIQYF. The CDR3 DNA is TGTGCCAGCAGCTCGGACAGGGAAGATGGGATTCAGTACTTC.

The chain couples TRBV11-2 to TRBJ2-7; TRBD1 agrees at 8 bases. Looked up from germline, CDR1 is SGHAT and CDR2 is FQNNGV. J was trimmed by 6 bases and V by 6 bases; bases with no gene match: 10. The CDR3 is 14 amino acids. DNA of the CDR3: TGTGCCAGCAGTACATCGCAGGGGGCAGGCGAGCAGTACTTC. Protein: CASSTSQGAGEQYF.

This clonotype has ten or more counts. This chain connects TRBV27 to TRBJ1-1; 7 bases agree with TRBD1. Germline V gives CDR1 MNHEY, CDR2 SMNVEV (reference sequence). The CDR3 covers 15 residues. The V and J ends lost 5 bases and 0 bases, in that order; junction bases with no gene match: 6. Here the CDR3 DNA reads TGTGCCAGCAGTAACAGGGGAAGGGTGAACACTGAAGCTTTCTTT. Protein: CASSNRGRVNTEAFF.

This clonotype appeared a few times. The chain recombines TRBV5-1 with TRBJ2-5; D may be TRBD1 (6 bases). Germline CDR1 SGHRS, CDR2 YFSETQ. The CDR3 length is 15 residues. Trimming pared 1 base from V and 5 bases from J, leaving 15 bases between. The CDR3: CASSLPQGGKETQYF. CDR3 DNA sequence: TGCGCCAGCAGCTTGCCGCAAGGGGGTAAGGAGACCCAGTACTTC.

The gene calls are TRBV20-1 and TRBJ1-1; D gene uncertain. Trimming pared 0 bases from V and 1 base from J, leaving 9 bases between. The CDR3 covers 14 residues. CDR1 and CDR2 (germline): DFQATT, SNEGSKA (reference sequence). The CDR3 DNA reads TGCAGTGCTAGAGAAGGGAGCCCGAACACTGAAGCTTTCTTT. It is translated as CSAREGSPNTEAFF.

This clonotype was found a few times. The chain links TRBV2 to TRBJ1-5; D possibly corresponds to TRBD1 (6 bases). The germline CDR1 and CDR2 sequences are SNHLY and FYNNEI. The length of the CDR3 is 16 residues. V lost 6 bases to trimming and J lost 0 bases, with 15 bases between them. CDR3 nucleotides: TGTGCCAGCAGCAACCAGGGGTTGTATAGCAATCAGCCCCAGCATTTT. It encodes CASSNQGLYSNQPQHF. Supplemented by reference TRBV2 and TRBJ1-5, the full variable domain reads EPEVTQTPSHQVTQMGQEVILRCVPISNHLYFYWYRQILGQKVEFLVSFYNNEISEKSEIFDDQFSVERPDGSNFTLKIRSTKLEDSAMYFCASSNQGLYSNQPQHFGDGTRLSIL.

The CDR3 sequence is CASRPRPAISGANVLTF. The CDR3 DNA is TGTGCCAGCCGCCCGCGGCCAGCAATCTCTGGGGCCAACGTCCTGACTTTC. The chain recombines TRBV27 with TRBJ2-6, with D uncertain. The CDR3 has 17 residues. Germline assignment: CDR1 MNHEY and CDR2 SMNVEV (reference sequence). Trimming cost V 8 bases and J 0 bases, with 17 bases left between them.

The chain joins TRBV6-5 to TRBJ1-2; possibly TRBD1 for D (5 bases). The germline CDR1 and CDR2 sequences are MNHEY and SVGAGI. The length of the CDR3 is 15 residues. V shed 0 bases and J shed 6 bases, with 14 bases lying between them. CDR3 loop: CASSYSSGDHHGYTF. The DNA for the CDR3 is TGTGCCAGCAGTTACTCGAGCGGGGACCACCATGGCTACACCTTC.

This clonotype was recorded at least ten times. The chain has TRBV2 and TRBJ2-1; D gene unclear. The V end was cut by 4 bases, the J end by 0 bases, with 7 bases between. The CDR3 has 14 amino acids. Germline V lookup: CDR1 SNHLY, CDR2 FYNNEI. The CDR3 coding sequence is TGTGCCAGCAGTGGGACCCTCTCCTACAATGAGCAGTTCTTC. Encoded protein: CASSGTLSYNEQFF.

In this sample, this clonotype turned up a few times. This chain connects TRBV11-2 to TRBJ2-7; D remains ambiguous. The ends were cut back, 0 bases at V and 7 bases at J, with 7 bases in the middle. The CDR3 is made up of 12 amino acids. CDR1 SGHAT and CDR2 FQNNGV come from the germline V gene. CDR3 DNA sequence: TGTGCCAGCAGCTTAGAAGGGCTTGAGCAGTACTTC. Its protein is CASSLEGLEQYF.

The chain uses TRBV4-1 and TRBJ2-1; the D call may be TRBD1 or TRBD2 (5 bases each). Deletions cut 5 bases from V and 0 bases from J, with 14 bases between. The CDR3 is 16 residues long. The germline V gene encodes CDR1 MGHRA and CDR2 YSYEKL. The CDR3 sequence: CASSKRGGSSYNEQFF. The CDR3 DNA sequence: TGCGCCAGCAGCAAAAGGGGTGGGAGCTCCTACAATGAGCAGTTCTTC.

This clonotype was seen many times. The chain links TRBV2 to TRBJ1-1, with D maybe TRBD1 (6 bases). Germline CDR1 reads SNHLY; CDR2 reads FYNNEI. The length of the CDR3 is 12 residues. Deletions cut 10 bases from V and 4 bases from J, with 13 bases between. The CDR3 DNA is TGTGCCACCCGGACAGAGTTCACTGAAGCTTTCTTT. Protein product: CATRTEFTEAFF.

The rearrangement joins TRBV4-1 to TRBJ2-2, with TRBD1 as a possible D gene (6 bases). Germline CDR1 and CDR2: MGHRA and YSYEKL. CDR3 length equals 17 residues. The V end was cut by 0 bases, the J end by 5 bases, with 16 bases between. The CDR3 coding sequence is TGCGCCAGCAGCCAAGAGGGGGCCCAGGGTCGTACCGGGGAGCTGTTTTTT. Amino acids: CASSQEGAQGRTGELFF.

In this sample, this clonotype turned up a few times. CDR3 DNA: TGTGCCAGCAGCTTGTCCGTCGCTAACTATGGCTACACCTTC. Protein product: CASSLSVANYGYTF. The chain employs TRBV5-6 and TRBJ1-2; D ambiguous. V lost 1 base, J lost 0 bases, and 7 bases lay in between. Germline CDR1 is SGHDT and CDR2 is YYEEEE. The CDR3 sequence is 14 residues long.

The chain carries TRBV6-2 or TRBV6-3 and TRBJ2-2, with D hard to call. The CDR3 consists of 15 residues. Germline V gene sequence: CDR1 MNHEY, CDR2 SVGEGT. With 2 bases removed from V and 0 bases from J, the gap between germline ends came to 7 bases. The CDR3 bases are TGTGCCAGCAGTTACGACCGTCCGAACACCGGGGAGCTGTTTTTT. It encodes CASSYDRPNTGELFF.

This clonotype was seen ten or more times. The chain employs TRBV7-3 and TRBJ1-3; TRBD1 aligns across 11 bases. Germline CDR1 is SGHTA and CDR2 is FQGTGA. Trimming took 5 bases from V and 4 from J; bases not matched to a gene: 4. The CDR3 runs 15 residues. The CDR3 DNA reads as TGTGCCAGCAGCCGGGACAGGGGGTACGGAAACACCATATATTTT. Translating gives CASSRDRGYGNTIYF.

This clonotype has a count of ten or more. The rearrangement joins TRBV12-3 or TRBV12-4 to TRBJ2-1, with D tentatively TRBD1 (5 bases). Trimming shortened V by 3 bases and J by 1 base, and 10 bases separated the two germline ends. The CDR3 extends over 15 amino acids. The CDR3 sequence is CASSFVQESYNEQFF. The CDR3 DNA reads TGTGCCAGCAGTTTTGTACAGGAGTCCTACAATGAGCAGTTCTTC.